This is a list of T cell receptor beta chains from one sample in a study of CD8 T cells in Susac syndrome. TCRdb fed the immunoSEQ multiplex PCR reads into MiXCR, producing one record per CDR3 protein. The data contain 250,000 to 300,000 distinct CDR3 sequences, approximately 81% of them singletons. Sequenced input: CD8+ T cells from PBMCs. All receptors come from a human donor with multiple sclerosis. Both conserved end residues are trimmed from each CDR3.

j_call,v_call,cdr3_aa
TRBJ2-4,TRBV25-1,ASSGTLRTSGRSIAKNIQY
TRBJ1-1,TRBV14,ASSQGGTAMNTEAF
TRBJ2-7,TRBV28,ASSPLGPYEQY
TRBJ2-2,TRBV29-1,SVEVIEAWGSTTGELF
TRBJ2-1,TRBV19,ASSILSGNEQF
TRBJ2-1,TRBV7-9,ASSFFTGGSSEQF
TRBJ2-7,TRBV3-1,ASSQDTRGTGIPYEQY
TRBJ2-1,TRBV18,ASFAGTSPF
TRBJ1-1,TRBV27,ASSFAVPGALVTEAF
TRBJ2-7,TRBV11-2,ASSPSGQTIYEQY
TRBJ1-3,TRBV20-1,SARESSGNTIY
TRBJ2-2,TRBV3-1,ASSQDRRGRNTGELF
TRBJ2-7,TRBV28,ASSLGLAGSTSSYEQY
TRBJ2-1,TRBV9,ASSVPREGGISEQF
TRBJ1-1,TRBV4-2,ASSPTPGRGRAEAF
TRBJ2-3,TRBV6-6,VSRLRTSGKPDTQY
TRBJ2-7,TRBV7-6,ASSLGGLADAYEQY